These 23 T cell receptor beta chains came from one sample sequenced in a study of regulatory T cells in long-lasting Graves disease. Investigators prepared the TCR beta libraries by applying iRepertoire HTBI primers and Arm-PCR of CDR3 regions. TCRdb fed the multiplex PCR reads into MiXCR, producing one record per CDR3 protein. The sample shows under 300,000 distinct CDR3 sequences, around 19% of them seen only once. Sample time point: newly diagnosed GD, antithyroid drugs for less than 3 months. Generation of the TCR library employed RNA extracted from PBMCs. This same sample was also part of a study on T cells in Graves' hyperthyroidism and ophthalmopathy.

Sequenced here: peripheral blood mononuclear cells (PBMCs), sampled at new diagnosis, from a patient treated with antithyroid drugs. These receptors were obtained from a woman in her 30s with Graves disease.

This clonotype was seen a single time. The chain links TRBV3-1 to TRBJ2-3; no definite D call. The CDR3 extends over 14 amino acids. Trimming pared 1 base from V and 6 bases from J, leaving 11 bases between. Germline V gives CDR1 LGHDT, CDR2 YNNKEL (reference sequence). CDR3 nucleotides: TGTGCCAGCAGCCAAGTGGTAGATTGGGATACGCAGTATTTT. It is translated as CASSQVVDWDTQYF.

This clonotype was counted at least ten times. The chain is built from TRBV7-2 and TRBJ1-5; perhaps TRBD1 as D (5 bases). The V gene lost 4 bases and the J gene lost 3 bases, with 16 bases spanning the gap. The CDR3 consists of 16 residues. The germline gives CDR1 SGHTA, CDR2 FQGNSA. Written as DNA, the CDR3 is TGTGCCAGCAGCTCCGGCGTGGGACGGGACAATCAGCCCCAGCATTTT. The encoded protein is CASSSGVGRDNQPQHF.

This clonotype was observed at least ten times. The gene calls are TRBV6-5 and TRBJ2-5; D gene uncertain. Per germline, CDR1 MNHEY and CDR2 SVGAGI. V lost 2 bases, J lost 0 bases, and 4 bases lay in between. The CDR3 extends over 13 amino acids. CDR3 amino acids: CASSYHHQETQYF. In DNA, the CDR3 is TGTGCCAGCAGTTACCACCACCAAGAGACCCAGTACTTC.

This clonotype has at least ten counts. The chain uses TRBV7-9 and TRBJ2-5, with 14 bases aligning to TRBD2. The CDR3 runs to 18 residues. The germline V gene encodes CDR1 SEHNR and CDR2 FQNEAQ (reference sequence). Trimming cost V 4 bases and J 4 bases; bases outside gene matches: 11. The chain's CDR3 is CASSSRLAGGIFAETQYF. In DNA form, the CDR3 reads TGTGCCAGCAGCTCTCGACTAGCGGGGGGGATATTCGCAGAGACCCAGTACTTC. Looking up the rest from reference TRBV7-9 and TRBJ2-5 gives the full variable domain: DTGVSQNPRHKITKRGQNVTFRCDPISEHNRLYWYRQTLGQGPEFLTYFQNEAQLEKSRLLSDRFSAERPKGSFSTLEIQRTEQGDSAMYLCASSSRLAGGIFAETQYFGPGTRLLVL.

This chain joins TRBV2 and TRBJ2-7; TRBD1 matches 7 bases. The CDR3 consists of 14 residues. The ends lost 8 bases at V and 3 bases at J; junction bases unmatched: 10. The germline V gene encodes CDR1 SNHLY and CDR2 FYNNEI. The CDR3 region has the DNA TGTGCCAGCGGATTGACAGGGAAAGGCTACGAGCAGTACTTC. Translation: CASGLTGKGYEQYF.

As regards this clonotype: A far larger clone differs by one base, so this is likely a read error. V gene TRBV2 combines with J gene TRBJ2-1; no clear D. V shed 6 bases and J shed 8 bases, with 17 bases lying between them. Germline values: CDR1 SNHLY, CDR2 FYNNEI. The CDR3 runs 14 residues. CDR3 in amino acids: CASSREVGSDEQFF. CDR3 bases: TGTGCCAGCAGCCGAGAGGTGGGGTCGGATGAGCAGTTCTTC.

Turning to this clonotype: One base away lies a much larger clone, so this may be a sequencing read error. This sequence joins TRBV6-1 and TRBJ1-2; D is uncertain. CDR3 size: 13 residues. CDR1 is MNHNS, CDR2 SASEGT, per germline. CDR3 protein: CASSVALDYGCTF. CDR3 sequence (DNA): TGTGCCAGCAGTGTGGCCTTAGACTATGGCTGCACCTTC.

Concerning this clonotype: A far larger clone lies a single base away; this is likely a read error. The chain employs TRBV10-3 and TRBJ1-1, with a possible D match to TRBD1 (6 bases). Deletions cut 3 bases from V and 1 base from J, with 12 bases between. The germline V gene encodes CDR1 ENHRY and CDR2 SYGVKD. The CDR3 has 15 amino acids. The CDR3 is CAISEAGRGNTEAFF. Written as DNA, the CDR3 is TGTGCCATCAGTGAAGCAGGCAGGGGGAACACTGAAGCTTTCTTT.

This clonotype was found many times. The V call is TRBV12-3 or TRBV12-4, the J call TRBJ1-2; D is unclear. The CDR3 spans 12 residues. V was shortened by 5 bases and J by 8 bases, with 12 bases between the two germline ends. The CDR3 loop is CASSPPGSGYTF. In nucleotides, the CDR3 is TGTGCCAGCAGTCCCCCGGGGTCGGGCTACACCTTC.

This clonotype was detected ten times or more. CDR3 nucleotides: TGTGCCAGCTCACCACCAGGACATTTACCCACCTTC. Translated, it gives CASSPPGHLPTF. The chain recombines TRBV18 with TRBJ1-2, with D tentatively TRBD1 (5 bases). Germline loops: CDR1 KGHSH, CDR2 LQKENI. The V end was cut by 0 bases, the J end by 13 bases, with 12 bases between. The CDR3 runs to 12 residues. Combining the CDR3 with reference TRBV18 and TRBJ1-2 gives the whole variable domain NAGVMQNPRHLVRRRGQEARLRCSPMKGHSHVYWYRQLPEEGLKFMVYLQKENIIDESGMPKERFSAEFPKEGPSILRIQQVVRGDSAAYFCASSPPGHLPTFGSGTRLTVV.

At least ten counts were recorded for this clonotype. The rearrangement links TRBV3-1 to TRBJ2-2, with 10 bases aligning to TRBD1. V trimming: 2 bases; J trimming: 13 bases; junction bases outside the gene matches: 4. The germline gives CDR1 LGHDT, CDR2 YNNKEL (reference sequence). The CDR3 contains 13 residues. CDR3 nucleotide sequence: TGTGCCAGCAGCCAACTAGACAGGGGGCGGCTGTTTTTT. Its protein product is CASSQLDRGRLFF.

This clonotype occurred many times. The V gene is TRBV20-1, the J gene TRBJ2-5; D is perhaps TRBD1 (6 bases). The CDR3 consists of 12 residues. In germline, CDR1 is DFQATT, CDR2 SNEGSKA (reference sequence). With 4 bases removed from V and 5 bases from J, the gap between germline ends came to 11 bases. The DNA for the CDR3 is TGCAGTGCTATTTACAGGGAGGAGACCCAGTACTTC. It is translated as CSAIYREETQYF.

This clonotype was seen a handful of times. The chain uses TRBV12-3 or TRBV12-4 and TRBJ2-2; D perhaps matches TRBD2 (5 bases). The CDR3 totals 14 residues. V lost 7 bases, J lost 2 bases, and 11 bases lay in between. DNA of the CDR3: TGTGCCAGCACCATGACGGGAAACACCGGGGAGCTGTTTTTT. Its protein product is CASTMTGNTGELFF.

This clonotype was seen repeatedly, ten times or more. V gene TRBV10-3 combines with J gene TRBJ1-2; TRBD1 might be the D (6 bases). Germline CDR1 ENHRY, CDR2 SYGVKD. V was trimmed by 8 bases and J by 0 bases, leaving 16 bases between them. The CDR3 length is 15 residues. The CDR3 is CAIPGPEGANYGYTF. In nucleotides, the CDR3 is TGTGCCATCCCCGGCCCCGAGGGGGCTAACTATGGCTACACCTTC.

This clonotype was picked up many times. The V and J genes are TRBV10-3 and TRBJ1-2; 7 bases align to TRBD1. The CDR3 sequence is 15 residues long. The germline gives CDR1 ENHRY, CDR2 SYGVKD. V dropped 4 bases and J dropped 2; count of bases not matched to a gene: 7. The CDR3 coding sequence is TGTGCCATCAGTGTTGACAGGGAAACCAACTATGGCTACACCTTC. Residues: CAISVDRETNYGYTF.

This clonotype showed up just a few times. The CDR3 nucleotides read TGTGCCAGCAGCCCTAGCTGGCTAGCTATTAATTCCAAAAACATTCAGTACTTC. It translates to CASSPSWLAINSKNIQYF. This rearrangement joins TRBV7-8 to TRBJ2-4; TRBD2 is a possible D gene (5 bases). This CDR3 has 18 residues. Trimming left V 5 bases short and J 2 bases short, with 22 bases between. Germline V gives CDR1 SGHVS, CDR2 FQNEAQ.

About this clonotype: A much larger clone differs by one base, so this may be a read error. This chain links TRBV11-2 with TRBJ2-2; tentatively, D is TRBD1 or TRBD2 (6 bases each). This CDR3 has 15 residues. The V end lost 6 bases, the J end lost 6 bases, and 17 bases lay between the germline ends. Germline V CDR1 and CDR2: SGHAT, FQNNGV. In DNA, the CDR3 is TGTGCCAGCAGATCCGGGGGCGCGTTAGCCGGGGAGCTGTTTTTT. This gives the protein CASRSGGALAGELFF. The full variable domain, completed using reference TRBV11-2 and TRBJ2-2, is EAGVAQSPRYKIIEKRQSVAFWCNPISGHATLYWYQQILGQGPKLLIQFQNNGVVDDSQLPKDRFSAERLKGVDSTLKIQPAKLEDSAVYLCASRSGGALAGELFFGEGSRLTVL.

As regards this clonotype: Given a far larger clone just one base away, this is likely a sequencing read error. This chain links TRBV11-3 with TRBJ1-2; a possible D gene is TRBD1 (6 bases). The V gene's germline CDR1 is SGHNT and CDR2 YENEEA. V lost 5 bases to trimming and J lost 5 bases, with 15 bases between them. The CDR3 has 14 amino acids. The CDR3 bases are TGTGCCAGCAGCCCCCTGACAGGAGCTTATGGCTACACCTTC. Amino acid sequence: CASSPLTGAYGYTF.

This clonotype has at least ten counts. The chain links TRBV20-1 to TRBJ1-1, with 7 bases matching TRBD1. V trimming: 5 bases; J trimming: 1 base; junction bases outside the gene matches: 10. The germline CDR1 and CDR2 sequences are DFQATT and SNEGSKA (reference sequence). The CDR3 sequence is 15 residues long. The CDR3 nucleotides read TGCAGTGCTTCAGGGGGTTCCGGGTGGAACACTGAAGCTTTCTTT. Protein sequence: CSASGGSGWNTEAFF.

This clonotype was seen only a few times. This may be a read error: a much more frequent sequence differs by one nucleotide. The CDR3 nucleotides are TGTGCCAGCAGTGAAGGGGCGAGGGAGACCCAGTACTTC. Translating gives CASSEGARETQYF. The chain carries TRBV6-1 and TRBJ2-5, with no clear D. In germline, CDR1 is MNHNS, CDR2 SASEGT. The CDR3 is 13 amino acids. Trimming pared 1 base from V and 5 bases from J, leaving 8 bases between.

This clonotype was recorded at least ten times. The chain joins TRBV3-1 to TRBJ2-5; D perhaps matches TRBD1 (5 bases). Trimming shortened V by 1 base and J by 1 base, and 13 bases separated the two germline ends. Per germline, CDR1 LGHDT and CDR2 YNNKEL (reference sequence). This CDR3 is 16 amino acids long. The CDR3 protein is CASSQVIDSSQETQYF. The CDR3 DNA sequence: TGTGCCAGCAGCCAAGTTATTGACAGTAGCCAAGAGACCCAGTACTTC.

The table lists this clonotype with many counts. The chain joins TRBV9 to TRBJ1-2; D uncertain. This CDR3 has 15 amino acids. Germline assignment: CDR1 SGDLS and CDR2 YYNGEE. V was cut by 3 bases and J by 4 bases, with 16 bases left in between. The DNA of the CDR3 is TGTGCCAGCAGCGCCCGCAGAACTGCCTTCTATGGCTACACCTTC. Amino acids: CASSARRTAFYGYTF.

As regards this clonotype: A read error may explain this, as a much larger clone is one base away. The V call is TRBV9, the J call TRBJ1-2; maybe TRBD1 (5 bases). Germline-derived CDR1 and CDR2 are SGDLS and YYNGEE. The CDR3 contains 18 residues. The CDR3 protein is CASSVAIGHQGSNYGYIF. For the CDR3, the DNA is TGTGCCAGCAGCGTAGCTATTGGACACCAGGGCTCTAACTATGGCTACATCTTC.